This T cell receptor beta chain stems from a study of blood T cell repertoires in COVID-19 (dated by TCRdb to 2020 to 2022). Study-level background: Collaborator samples came from the United States, Italy and Spain and covered acute and convalescent phases of COVID-19. Where HLA class I and class II types were available, the types were taken from metadata supplied by the sample provider, not from assay-based typing. The repertoires were released in a freely available public database meant as a resource for research on the immune response to SARS-CoV-2. The samples were drawn from the first 160 participants of the ongoing ImmuneRACE study and from some 1,300 subjects provided by 6 global collaborators. The material from the prospective study consisted of cDNA or gDNA derived from T cells, B-cell-depleted T cells, or PBMCs. A de-identified subject ID, COVID-19 status, age in years and sex were almost always included in the sample metadata. Subjects who had been exposed to COVID-19, were actively infected with it, or had recovered from it provided the deeply sampled blood TCRbeta repertoires that made up the dataset.

This clone was observed a handful of times. No antigen is known for it. No base qualities exist here, and no much larger clone lies one base off it. The cysteine opens and the phenylalanine closes a CDR3 of 15 amino acids. Only the CDR3 DNA is retained, 45 bases long and in frame from the first base. Trimming removed 3 bases from V and 4 bases from J, leaving 13 bases between the germline ends. CDR1 and CDR2, per the germline V gene, are KGHSH and LQKENI. The immunoSEQ Assay, a bias-controlled multiplex PCR, was used to amplify TCRbeta CDR3 regions from genomic DNA. Under the source paper's analysis protocol: Nucleated cell counts per sample were estimated from amplification of reference gene primers within the assay. To quantify the absolute abundance of each unique TCRbeta CDR3 rearrangement, sequence reads were collapsed and filtered. For each sample, productive Simpson clonality was calculated as the square root of Simpson's diversity index over productive rearrangements. The table was pulled from immuneACCESS by TCRdb, which kept in-frame rearrangements only. Such tables lose some clones; where checked, under half of the loss comes from unresolved V genes, and the rest has no known cause. That table is the source of V, J and clone size, and D and trimming were worked out from the DNA. In all, the sample holds about 240,000 clones, and 75% to 85% of those were seen once. The ten largest clonotypes hold 5.5% of the sample.

Whole blood was collected in K2EDTA tubes by collaborating institutions according to the institutions' own protocols. For TCRbeta analysis, collaborator samples were shipped as frozen whole blood, as isolated PBMCs, or as DNA extracted from either sample type. What the work shows at the level of the full study, not this receptor alone: The amount of clinical and demographic metadata varied by source and participant and was provided uncurated.

Sequences were obtained from peripheral blood. Here the chain combines TRBV18 and TRBJ1-5; TRBD1 is a possible D gene, resting on 5 matching bases. The receptor was isolated from a human donor in a cohort sampled during active COVID-19. The DNA sequence is as follows: TGTGCCAGCTCACCCGCAGGGCTGGGGAATCAGCCCCAGCATTTT. Its protein is CASSPAGLGNQPQHF.